The present T cell receptor beta chain was sequenced within a study of identical twins. CDR3 length: 15 residues. V shed 6 bases, J shed 1 base, and the junction held 1 base outside the gene matches. The germline CDR1 and CDR2 sequences are LNHDA and SQIVND (reference sequence). TCRdb re-called the 5' RACE reads with MiXCR, one entry per CDR3 protein. The table includes approximately 500,000 distinct CDR3 sequences, approximately 24% detected once. This clonotype has a count of ten or more. The sample also formed part of further work on T cells expressing NK-cell markers.

V and J are TRBV19 and TRBJ2-2, with 11 bases identical to TRBD2. The material sequenced was CD4+ T cells sorted from blood. This TCR was recovered from a woman between 18 and 29 years old in good health. CDR3 in amino acids: CASRGLAGNTGELFF. In nucleotides, the CDR3 is TGTGCCAGTAGAGGACTAGCGGGGAACACCGGGGAGCTGTTTTTT. The variable domain in full, with the rest retrieved from reference TRBV19 and TRBJ2-2, is DGGITQSPKYLFRKEGQNVTLSCEQNLNHDAMYWYRQDPGQGLRLIYYSQIVNDFQKGDIAEGYSVSREKKESFPLTVTSAQKNPTAFYLCASRGLAGNTGELFFGEGSRLTVL.